This T cell receptor beta chain emerged from a study of T cells after posttransplantation cyclophosphamide. The CDR3 runs 14 residues. V lost 0 bases and J 5 bases, leaving 8 bases between the germline ends. In germline, CDR1 is KGHSH, CDR2 LQKENI. Generated by immunoSEQ multiplex PCR, the TCRdb table keeps only in-frame clones and is missing some. The table lists roughly 2,000 clones, 94% of them singletons. The specimen sequenced was naive CD8+ T cells sorted from PBMCs. The receptor was isolated from a woman aged 60-75 years in good health, CMV-negative, and a related stem cell transplant donor. This chain joins TRBV18 and TRBJ2-1; D gene ambiguous. CDR3 nucleotide sequence: TGTGCCAGCTCACCACCAGACACACACAATGAGCAGTTCTTC. Residues: CASSPPDTHNEQFF.